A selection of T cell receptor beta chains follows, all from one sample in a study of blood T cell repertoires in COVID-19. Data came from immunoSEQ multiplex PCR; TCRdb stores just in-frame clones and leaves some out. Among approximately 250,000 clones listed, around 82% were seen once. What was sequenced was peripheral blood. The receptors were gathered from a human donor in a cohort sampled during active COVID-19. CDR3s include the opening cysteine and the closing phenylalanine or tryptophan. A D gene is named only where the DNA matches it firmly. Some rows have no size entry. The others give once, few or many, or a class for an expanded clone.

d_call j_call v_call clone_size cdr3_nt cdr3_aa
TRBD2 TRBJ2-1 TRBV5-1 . TGCGCCAGCAGCTTTTTAGGTGGGGGACTAGCGGGAGTGGCCTACAATGAGCAGTTCTTC CASSFLGGGLAGVAYNEQFF
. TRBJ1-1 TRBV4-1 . TGCGCCAGCAGCCGGACTGTGGGATGGGACACTGAAGCTTTCTTT CASSRTVGWDTEAFF
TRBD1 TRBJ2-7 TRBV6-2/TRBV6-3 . TGTGCCAGCAGCCCCCACAGGGGGCTCAAACACCAGCAGTACTTC CASSPHRGLKHQQYF
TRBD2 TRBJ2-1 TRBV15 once TGTGCCACCAGCAGAGGGGAAGCGGGAGTCCTCTACAATGAGCAGTTCTTC CATSRGEAGVLYNEQFF
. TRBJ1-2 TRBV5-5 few TGTGCCAGCAGCTCAGACCCCCTTGAGGGCAGCTACACCTTC CASSSDPLEGSYTF
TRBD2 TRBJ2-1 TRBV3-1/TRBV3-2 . TGTGCCAGCAGCCAAGTGTGGGGGGGGACCAATGAGCAGTTCTTC CASSQVWGGTNEQFF
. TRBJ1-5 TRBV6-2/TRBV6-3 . TGTGCCAGCAGTTGGCCAGGGTTTGATCAGCCCCAGCATTTT CASSWPGFDQPQHF
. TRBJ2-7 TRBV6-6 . TGTGCCAGCAGTGGCGCCAGGTCTAACTACGAGCAGTACTTC CASSGARSNYEQYF
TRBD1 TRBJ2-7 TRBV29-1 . TGCAGCGTTTGGGATGATCGGACAGGCTACGAGCAGTACTTC CSVWDDRTGYEQYF
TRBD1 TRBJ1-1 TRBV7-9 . TGTGCCAGCACCGGACAGGGAAAGAACACTGAAGCTTTCTTT CASTGQGKNTEAFF
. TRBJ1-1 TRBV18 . TGTGCCAGCTCACCCTCGACACAGGGAGCTGAAGCTTTCTTT CASSPSTQGAEAFF
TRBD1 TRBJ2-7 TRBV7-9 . TGTGCCAGCAGCTTAGCGTTCTGGGAGACAGGGGCGACCTCCTACGAGCAGTACTTC CASSLAFWETGATSYEQYF
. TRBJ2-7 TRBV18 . TGTGCCAGCTCACCAACGTCGACAGTTCTCGCCCCAAACTACGAGCAGTACTTC CASSPTSTVLAPNYEQYF
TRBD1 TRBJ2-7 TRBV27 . TGTGCCAGCAGTTTACTCGGGACAGGGAGGATCTACGAGCAGTACTTC CASSLLGTGRIYEQYF
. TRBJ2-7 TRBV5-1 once TGCGCCAGCAGTAAAACAGGGTCCGGGGACGAGCAGTACTTC CASSKTGSGDEQYF
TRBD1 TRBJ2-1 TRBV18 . TGTGCCAGCTCACGGACAGGGCCCTACAATGAGCAGTTCTTC CASSRTGPYNEQFF
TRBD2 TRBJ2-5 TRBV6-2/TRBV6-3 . TGTGCCAGCAGTTACTACGGCGGGGGGGCCATAAAGGAGACCCAGTACTTC CASSYYGGGAIKETQYF
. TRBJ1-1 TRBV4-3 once TGCGCCAGCAGCCAAGATAGAAACACTGAAGCTTTCTTT CASSQDRNTEAFF
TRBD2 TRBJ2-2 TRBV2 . TGTGCCAGCAGCGCTAGACTAGCGGGACAACCGAACACCGGGGAGCTGTTTTTT CASSARLAGQPNTGELFF
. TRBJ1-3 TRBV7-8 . TGTGCCAGCAGCTCGAGACCCCCAGGGCGGGGCTCTGGAAACACCATATATTTT CASSSRPPGRGSGNTIYF
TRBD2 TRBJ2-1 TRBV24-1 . TGTGCCACCAGTCCTAGCGGGGGCGGGCACAATGAGCAGTTCTTC CATSPSGGGHNEQFF
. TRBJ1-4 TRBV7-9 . TGTGCCAGCAGCTTAGCCCATACAAAATCTAATGAAAAACTGTTTTTT CASSLAHTKSNEKLFF
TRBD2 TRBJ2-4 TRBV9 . TGTGCCAGCAGCGTAGGTTCTAGCGGGGGGGCCAAAAACATTCAGTACTTC CASSVGSSGGAKNIQYF
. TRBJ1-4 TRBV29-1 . TGCAGCGCCCAAGTTGCGGTTGCAACTAATGAAAAACTGTTTTTT CSAQVAVATNEKLFF
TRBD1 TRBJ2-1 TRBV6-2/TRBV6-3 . TGTGCCAGCAGTTCTCCCGGGACAGGGGTCGGAGAGCAGTTCTTC CASSSPGTGVGEQFF
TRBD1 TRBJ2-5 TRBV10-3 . TGTGCCATCAGGGACGGACAGGGCGTGGAGACCCAGTACTTC CAIRDGQGVETQYF
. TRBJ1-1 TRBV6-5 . TGTGCCAGCAGTTACTCGGTGGTAGTCACTGAAGCTTTCTTT CASSYSVVVTEAFF
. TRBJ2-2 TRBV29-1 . TGCAGCGTTGCTGGACAGAACACCGGGGAGCTGTTTTTT CSVAGQNTGELFF
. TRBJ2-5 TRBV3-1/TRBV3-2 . TGTGCCAGCAGCCACGGGGGTGCCCCCCAAGAGACCCAGTACTTC CASSHGGAPQETQYF
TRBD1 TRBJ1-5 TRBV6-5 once TGTGCCAGCACGGAGCCAGGGGGGCAGCCCCAGCATTTT CASTEPGGQPQHF
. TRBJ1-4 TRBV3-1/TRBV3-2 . TGTGCCAGCAGCCAAGTCCATGCTATTAATGAAAAACTGTTTTTT CASSQVHAINEKLFF
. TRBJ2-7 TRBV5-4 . TGTGCCAGCAGCCCAAACGGGCGGGGAAGTGAGCAGTACTTC CASSPNGRGSEQYF
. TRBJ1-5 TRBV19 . TGTGCCACAACACGATTGGGACACAACGCGGGTTCCCTAATCAATCAGCCCCAGCATTTT CATTRLGHNAGSLINQPQHF
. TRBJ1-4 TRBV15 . TGTGCCACCAGCAGACCCGCGGGCCTAAATGAAAAACTGTTTTTT CATSRPAGLNEKLFF
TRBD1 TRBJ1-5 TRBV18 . TGTGCCAGCTCACCATTTGGAGGGGGCGGCAATCAGCCCCAGCATTTT CASSPFGGGGNQPQHF
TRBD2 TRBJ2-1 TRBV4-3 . TGCGCCAGCAGCCAAATCCCTCAGGTAGCGGGGAGCTCCTACAATGAGCAGTTCTTC CASSQIPQVAGSSYNEQFF
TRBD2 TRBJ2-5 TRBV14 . TGTGCCAGCAGCCAGTCGGCCGGGAGGGCCGTAGAGACCCAGTACTTC CASSQSAGRAVETQYF
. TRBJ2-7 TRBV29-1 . TGCAGCGTTAGGTACAGCACCTACGAGCAGTACTTC CSVRYSTYEQYF
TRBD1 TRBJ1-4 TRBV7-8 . TGTGCCAGCAGCTTATGGGGACAGGGTAACTTAAATGAAAAACTGTTTTTT CASSLWGQGNLNEKLFF
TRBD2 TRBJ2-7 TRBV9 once TGTGCCAGCAGCGTAGGTAGCGGGAGTTACGAGCAGTACTTC CASSVGSGSYEQYF
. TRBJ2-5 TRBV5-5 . TGTGCCAGCAGCTTGCAGTTACAAGAGACCCAGTACTTC CASSLQLQETQYF
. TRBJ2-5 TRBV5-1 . TGCGCCAGCAGCTTGGCCGCAGGGTTCTCATCCGACTCGGCGATGACCCAGTACTTC CASSLAAGFSSDSAMTQYF
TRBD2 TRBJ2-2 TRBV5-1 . TGCGCCAGCAGTACAGCGGGGACCGGGGAGCTGTTTTTT CASSTAGTGELFF
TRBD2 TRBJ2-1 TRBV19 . TGTGCCAGTAGTTCGACCGGGACTAGCGGTTACAATGAGCAGTTCTTC CASSSTGTSGYNEQFF
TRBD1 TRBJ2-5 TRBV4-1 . TGCGCCAGCAGCCAAGGGAATACAGGGGACCCAGAGACCCAGTACTTC CASSQGNTGDPETQYF
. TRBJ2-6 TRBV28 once TGTGCCAGCAGTGGACAGATCTTCTCTGGGGCCAACGTCCTGACTTTC CASSGQIFSGANVLTF
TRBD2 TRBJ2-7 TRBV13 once TGTGCCAGCAGCTTAGGATTGGGACTAGGGTTATACGAGCAGTACTTC CASSLGLGLGLYEQYF
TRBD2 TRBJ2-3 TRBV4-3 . TGCGCCAGCAGCCAAGATGCAGGACTAGCGGGGTTAGTGAATACGCAGTATTTT CASSQDAGLAGLVNTQYF
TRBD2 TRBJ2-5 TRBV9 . TGTGCCAGCAGCGTTACTAGCGGGAGGCTTGGAGAGACCCAGTACTTC CASSVTSGRLGETQYF
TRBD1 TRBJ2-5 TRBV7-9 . TGTGCCAGCAGACTGAAAATCGGGACAGAAGAGACCCAGTACTTC CASRLKIGTEETQYF
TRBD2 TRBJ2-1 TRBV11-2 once TGTGCCAGCAGCTTAGTAGCGCGGGGGGTTGAGCAGTTCTTC CASSLVARGVEQFF
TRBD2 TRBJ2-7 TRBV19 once TGTGCCAGTAGTAAGGGGAGACTAGCGGGAGGCGCCGAGCAGTACTTC CASSKGRLAGGAEQYF
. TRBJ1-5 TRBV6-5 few TGTGCCAGCAGTTACTCGAACAGGGACCTGCGTCAGCCCCAGCATTTT CASSYSNRDLRQPQHF
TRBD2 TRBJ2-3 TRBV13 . TGTGCCAGCAGCCCTCTAGCGGGAGTAGGAGATACGCAGTATTTT CASSPLAGVGDTQYF
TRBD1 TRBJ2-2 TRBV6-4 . TGTGCCAGTTCTACAGGGGTAAACACCGGGGAGCTGTTTTTT CASSTGVNTGELFF